These T cell receptor beta chains were read from a single sample in a study of human thymus T cells. The table came from immunoSEQ multiplex PCR; TCRdb's copy has only in-frame clones and leaves some out. The sample holds 65,000 to 90,000 clones, about 95% seen once. The specimen sequenced was thymus tissue. The receptors shown here come from a girl less than two years old with a congenital heart defect but otherwise immunologically healthy. Both conserved end residues are part of each CDR3.

J gene	V gene	CDR3 protein
TRBJ2-7	TRBV19	CASSPGPSYEQYF
TRBJ2-1	TRBV28	CASSTEGRRYNEQFF
TRBJ1-4	TRBV12-5	CASGLKGNNEKLFF
TRBJ2-5	TRBV28	CASSLAGGRRETQYF
TRBJ1-5	TRBV6-5	CASSRGDRRNQPQHF
TRBJ2-6	TRBV15	CATSRGTSDTSGANVLTF
TRBJ1-1	TRBV6-5	CASRGGQPNTEAFF
TRBJ2-2	TRBV27	CASSPVWGANTGELFF
TRBJ2-3	TRBV28	CASSTTGGQLDTQYF
TRBJ2-3	TRBV18	CASSPRPRGPDTQYF
TRBJ2-2	TRBV19	CASSIRGLPTNTGELFF
TRBJ2-5	TRBV27	CASRAAAPRETQYF
TRBJ1-1	TRBV5-4	CASSYFRGLTEAFF
TRBJ2-2	TRBV5-6	CASSFRTYNTGELFF
TRBJ2-3	TRBV7-2	CASSAPLSGRGFGTQYF
TRBJ1-5	TRBV7-2	CASSIPTGGHQPQHF
TRBJ2-5	TRBV15	CATSRDKLAGGQETQYF
TRBJ2-4	TRBV6-1	CASSKARTQGEQNIQYF
TRBJ2-1	TRBV19	CASRKTGGNEQFF
TRBJ2-1	TRBV9	CASSASPPRKVF
TRBJ2-1	TRBV7-2	CASSLAGTSYNEQFF
TRBJ2-3	TRBV4-3	CASRMSGTSGSDTQYF
TRBJ1-2	TRBV6-1	CATRDRPNYGYTF
TRBJ2-3	TRBV5-1	CASKGNLAKVGTDTQYF
TRBJ2-1	TRBV2	CASSYQIGGVGDNEQFF
TRBJ2-3	TRBV29-1	CSVQGPRNTDTQYF
TRBJ1-1	TRBV5-4	CASSLPPDGGTEAFF
TRBJ2-2	TRBV5-1	CASSLVPGTGLITGELFF
TRBJ1-3	TRBV28	CASNLDRDADGNTIYF
TRBJ1-5	TRBV2	CASSGPNSNQPQHF
TRBJ2-3	TRBV6-1	CASSEGLAASTDTQYF
TRBJ2-7	TRBV7-2	CASSSRGRPYEQYF
TRBJ2-7	TRBV28	CASRPTSYEQYF
TRBJ2-4	TRBV4-2	CASSPRWEGGRHIQYF
TRBJ1-2	TRBV6-4	CASRGGNYGYTF
TRBJ2-7	TRBV4-2	CASSQDGRPYEQYF